The 9 T cell receptor beta chains given below trace back to one sample, sequenced in a study of T cell responses to AZD1222 COVID-19 vaccine. Assay used: immunoSEQ multiplex PCR; TCRdb lists only in-frame clones, some missing. Of around 100,000 clones in the sample, 80% to 90% were seen once. Here the sequenced sample was peripheral blood, taken on day 0 of AZD1222 vaccination. The receptors come from an adult in good health.

The V gene is TRBV10-1, the J gene TRBJ1-1, with a weak D call TRBD1 (5 bases). The germline gives CDR1 WNHNN, CDR2 SYGVQD (reference sequence). V lost 10 bases and J lost 2, with 14 bases in between. The CDR3 length is 13 residues. CDR3 sequence: CATRQNHNTEAFF. DNA of the CDR3: TGCGCCACCCGACAGAACCACAACACTGAAGCTTTCTTT.

This chain joins TRBV18 and TRBJ2-2; 10 bases map to TRBD1. Germline V CDR1 and CDR2: KGHSH, LQKENI. The CDR3 sequence is 18 residues long. The junction had 9 bases not matched to a gene; V was cut back by 4 bases and J by 1 base. In DNA, the CDR3 is TGTGCCAGCTCACTGACAGGGGGCCCGATCCTGAACACCGGGGAGCTGTTTTTT. The encoded protein is CASSLTGGPILNTGELFF.

V usage is TRBV9 and J usage is TRBJ2-5, with 10 bases fitting TRBD2. Germline-derived CDR1 and CDR2 are SGDLS and YYNGEE. V was pared by 0 bases and J by 5 bases, with 7 bases of the junction left unmatched. This CDR3 is 16 amino acids long. The CDR3 loop is CASSVAAGGPWETQYF. CDR3 nucleotides: TGTGCCAGCAGCGTAGCAGCGGGAGGGCCTTGGGAGACCCAGTACTTC. The whole variable domain, filled in from reference TRBV9 and TRBJ2-5, reads DSGVTQTPKHLITATGQRVTLRCSPRSGDLSVYWYQQSLDQGLQFLIQYYNGEERAKGNILERFSAQQFPDLHSELNLSSLELGDSALYFCASSVAAGGPWETQYFGPGTRLLVL.

The chain has TRBV5-6 and TRBJ1-2; 11 bases are a match to TRBD1. From germline, CDR1 is SGHDT and CDR2 YYEEEE. CDR3 size: 15 residues. J lost 7 bases, V lost 3 bases, and 8 bases had no gene match. Here the CDR3 DNA reads TGTGCCAGCAGCTCTGGTGGACAGGGGGCCAGTGGCTACACCTTC. It is translated as CASSSGGQGASGYTF.

V and J are TRBV6-5 and TRBJ1-1; possible D gene TRBD1, 6 bases. Germline V gene data show CDR1 as MNHEY and CDR2 as SVGAGI. This CDR3 is 15 amino acids long. V lost 7 bases, J lost 6 bases, and 21 bases lay in between. The DNA of the CDR3 is TGTGCCAGCACCGGAAACGGCAGGGGTAAGGCTGAAGCTTTCTTT. Its protein is CASTGNGRGKAEAFF.

The CDR3 nucleotides read TGCAGTGCTAGTCCGGGGGCAGGTGAAAAACTGTTTTTT. It yields the protein CSASPGAGEKLFF. The chain joins TRBV20-1 to TRBJ1-4, with D perhaps TRBD1 (6 bases). Germline assignment: CDR1 DFQATT and CDR2 SNEGSKA (reference sequence). The CDR3 runs 13 residues. With 3 bases removed from V and 7 bases from J, the gap between germline ends came to 12 bases.

CDR3 residues: CASSLWGTGMNTEAFF. CDR3 nucleotide sequence: TGTGCCAGCAGTTTATGGGGGACGGGCATGAACACTGAAGCTTTCTTT. V usage is TRBV27 and J usage is TRBJ1-1; D possibly corresponds to TRBD1 (5 bases). CDR3 length: 16 residues. Germline V gene sequence: CDR1 MNHEY, CDR2 SMNVEV (reference sequence). The V end lost 1 base, the J end lost 0 bases, and 12 bases lay between the germline ends.

The J gene is TRBJ1-2, the V gene TRBV7-9; tentatively, D is TRBD1 (5 bases). The CDR3 runs 14 residues. Trimming shortened V by 6 bases and J by 1 base, and 12 bases separated the two germline ends. CDR1 and CDR2 from the germline V gene are SEHNR and FQNEAQ (reference sequence). CDR3 nucleotides: TGTGCCAGCAGTCGCCTGGGGGATAACTATGGCTACACCTTC. As protein: CASSRLGDNYGYTF.

The chain has TRBV10-1 and TRBJ1-4; D unresolved. This CDR3 is 14 amino acids long. Per the germline V gene, CDR1 is WNHNN and CDR2 is SYGVQD (reference sequence). V was clipped by 2 bases and J by 1 base, with 5 bases between them. The CDR3 here is CASSEGVTNEKLFF. The DNA for the CDR3 is TGCGCCAGCAGTGAGGGAGTAACTAATGAAAAACTGTTTTTT.